Below are 4 T cell receptor beta chains sequenced from a single sample in a study of T cells after yellow fever vaccination. TCRdb used MiXCR to reprocess the 5' RACE reads, holding one entry per CDR3 protein. This table has 200,000 to 250,000 distinct CDR3 sequences, 6.9% appearing once. This sample comprised CD4+ T cells sorted from PBMCs, obtained 15 days after the yellow fever booster vaccination. The receptors here all came from a man aged 30 to 45 who received the YFV17D yellow fever vaccine.

The sample holds a few counts of this clonotype. The chain couples TRBV14 to TRBJ2-1; D gene ambiguous. The CDR3 totals 13 residues. Germline V gene data show CDR1 as SGHDN and CDR2 as FVKESK. Trimming removed 1 base from V and 9 bases from J, with 10 bases in between. The CDR3 sequence is CASSQVLVTEQFF. The CDR3 bases are TGTGCCAGCAGCCAAGTTTTAGTTACTGAGCAGTTCTTC.

The V gene is TRBV29-1, the J gene TRBJ2-5; D gene unclear. This CDR3 is built from 12 residues. With 4 bases removed from V and 1 base from J, the gap between germline ends came to 7 bases. Germline CDR1 is SQVTM and CDR2 is ANQGSEA. The CDR3 sequence is CSVGPSQETQYF. The DNA for the CDR3 is TGCAGCGTTGGGCCCTCCCAAGAGACCCAGTACTTC.

There are a few counts of this clonotype. V is TRBV29-1 and J is TRBJ2-1; 11 bases match TRBD2. CDR1 and CDR2 from the germline V gene are SQVTM and ANQGSEA. With V trimmed by 2 bases and J by 0 bases, 3 bases remained unmatched. This CDR3 contains 16 residues. The DNA for the CDR3 is TGCAGCGTTGAATTCGGGACTAGCGGCTCCTACAATGAGCAGTTCTTC. Translating it yields CSVEFGTSGSYNEQFF.

This clonotype has just a few counts. The V and J genes are TRBV3-1 and TRBJ1-5; D remains unclear. Germline V CDR1 and CDR2: LGHDT, YNNKEL (reference sequence). CDR3 size: 15 residues. V gave up 4 bases and J gave up 4 bases, with 14 bases separating them. CDR3: CASSLSQVENQPQHF. The CDR3, as DNA: TGTGCCAGCAGCCTGAGTCAGGTGGAGAATCAGCCCCAGCATTTT.